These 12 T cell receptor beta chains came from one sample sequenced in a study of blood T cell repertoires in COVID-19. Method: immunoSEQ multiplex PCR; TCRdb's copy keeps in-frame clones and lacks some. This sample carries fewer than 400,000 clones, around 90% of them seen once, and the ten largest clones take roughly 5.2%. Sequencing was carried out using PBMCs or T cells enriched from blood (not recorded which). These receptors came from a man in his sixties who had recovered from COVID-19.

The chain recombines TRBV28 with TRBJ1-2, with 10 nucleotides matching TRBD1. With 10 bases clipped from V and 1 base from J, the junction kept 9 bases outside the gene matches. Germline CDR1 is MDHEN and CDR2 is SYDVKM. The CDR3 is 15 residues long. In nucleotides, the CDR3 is TGTGCCATCGCGACAGGGGGCATCGGTAACTATGGCTACACCTTC. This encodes CAIATGGIGNYGYTF.

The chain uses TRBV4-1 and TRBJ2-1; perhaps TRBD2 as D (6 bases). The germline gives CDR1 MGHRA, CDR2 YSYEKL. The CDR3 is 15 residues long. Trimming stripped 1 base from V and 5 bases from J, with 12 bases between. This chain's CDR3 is CASSQGTIPNNEQFF. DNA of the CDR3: TGCGCCAGCAGCCAAGGGACTATCCCGAACAATGAGCAGTTCTTC.

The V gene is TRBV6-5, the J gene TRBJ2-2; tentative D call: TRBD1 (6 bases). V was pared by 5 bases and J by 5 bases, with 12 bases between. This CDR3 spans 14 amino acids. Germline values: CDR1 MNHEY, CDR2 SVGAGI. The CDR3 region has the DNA TGTGCCAGCAGTCGGCCTACAGGGACCGGGGAGCTGTTTTTT. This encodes CASSRPTGTGELFF.

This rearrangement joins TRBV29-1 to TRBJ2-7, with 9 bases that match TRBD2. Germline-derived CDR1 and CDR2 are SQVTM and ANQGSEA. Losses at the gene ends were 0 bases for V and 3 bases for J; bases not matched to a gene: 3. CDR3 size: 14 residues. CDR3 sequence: CSVEEAGGNYEQYF. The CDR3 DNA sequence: TGCAGCGTTGAAGAGGCGGGAGGGAACTACGAGCAGTACTTC.

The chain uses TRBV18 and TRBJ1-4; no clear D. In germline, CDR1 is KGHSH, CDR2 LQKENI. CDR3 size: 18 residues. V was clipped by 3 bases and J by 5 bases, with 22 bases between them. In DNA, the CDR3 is TGTGCCAGCTCACCTCAACTCGAGGAAGCGCCGGGGAATGAAAAACTGTTTTTT. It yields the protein CASSPQLEEAPGNEKLFF.

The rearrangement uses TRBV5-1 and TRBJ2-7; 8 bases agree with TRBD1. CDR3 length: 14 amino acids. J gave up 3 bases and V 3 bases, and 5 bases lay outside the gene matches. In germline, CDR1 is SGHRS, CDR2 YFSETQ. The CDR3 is CASSWGQAHYEQYF. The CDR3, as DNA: TGCGCCAGCAGCTGGGGACAGGCCCACTACGAGCAGTACTTC.

CDR3 nucleotide sequence: TGTGCCAGCAGCTTAGCGGGAGGGTTGGAGACCCAGTACTTC. Amino acid sequence: CASSLAGGLETQYF. The J gene is TRBJ2-5, the V gene TRBV7-3; 9 bases map to TRBD2. The V gene end was trimmed by 2 bases and the J gene end by 5 bases; junction bases not matched to a gene: 3. The germline CDR1 and CDR2 sequences are SGHTA and FQGTGA. This CDR3 is 14 amino acids long.

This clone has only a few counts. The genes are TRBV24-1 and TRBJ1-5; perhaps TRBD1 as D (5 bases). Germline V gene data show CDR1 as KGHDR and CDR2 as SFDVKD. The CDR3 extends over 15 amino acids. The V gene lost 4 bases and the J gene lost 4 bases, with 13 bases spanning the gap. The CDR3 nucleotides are TGTGCCACCAGTGAAGGGCGCGGGGGAAATCAGCCCCAGCATTTT. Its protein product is CATSEGRGGNQPQHF.

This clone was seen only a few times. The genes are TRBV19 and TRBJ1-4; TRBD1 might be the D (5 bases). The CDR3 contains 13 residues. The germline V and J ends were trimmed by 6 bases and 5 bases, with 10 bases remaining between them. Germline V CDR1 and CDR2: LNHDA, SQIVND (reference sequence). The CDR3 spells CASSRDQNEKLFF. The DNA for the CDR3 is TGTGCCAGTAGCAGGGATCAGAATGAAAAACTGTTTTTT.

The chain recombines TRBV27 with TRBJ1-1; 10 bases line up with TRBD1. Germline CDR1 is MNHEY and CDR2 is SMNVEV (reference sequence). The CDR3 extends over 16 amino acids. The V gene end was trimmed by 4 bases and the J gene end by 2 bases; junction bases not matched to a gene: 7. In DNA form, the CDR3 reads TGTGCCAGCAGTTCAAGGACAGGGGGTTTCAACACTGAAGCTTTCTTT. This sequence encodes CASSSRTGGFNTEAFF.

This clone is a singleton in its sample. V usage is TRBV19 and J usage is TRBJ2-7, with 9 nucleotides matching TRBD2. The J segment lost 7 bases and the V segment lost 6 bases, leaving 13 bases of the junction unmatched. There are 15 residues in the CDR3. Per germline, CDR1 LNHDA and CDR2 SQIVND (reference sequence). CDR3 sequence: CASREAGGPKGEQYF. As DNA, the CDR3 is TGTGCCAGTAGAGAAGCGGGAGGCCCCAAGGGTGAGCAGTACTTC.

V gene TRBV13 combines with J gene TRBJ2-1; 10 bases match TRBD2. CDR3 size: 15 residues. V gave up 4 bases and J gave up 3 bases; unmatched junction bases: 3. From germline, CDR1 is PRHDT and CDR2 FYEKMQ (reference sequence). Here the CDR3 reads CASSSGLADYNEQFF. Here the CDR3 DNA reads TGTGCCAGCAGCTCCGGACTAGCGGACTACAATGAGCAGTTCTTC.